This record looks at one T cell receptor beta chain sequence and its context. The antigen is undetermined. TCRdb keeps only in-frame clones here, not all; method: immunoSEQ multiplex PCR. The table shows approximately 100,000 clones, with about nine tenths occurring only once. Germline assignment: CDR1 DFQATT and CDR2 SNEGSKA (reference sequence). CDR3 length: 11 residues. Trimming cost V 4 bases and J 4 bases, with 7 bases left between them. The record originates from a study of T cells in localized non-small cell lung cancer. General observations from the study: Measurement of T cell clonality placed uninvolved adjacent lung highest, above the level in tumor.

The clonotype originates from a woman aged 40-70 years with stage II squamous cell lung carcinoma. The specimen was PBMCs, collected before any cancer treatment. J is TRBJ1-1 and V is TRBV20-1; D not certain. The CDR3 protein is CSAKSFTEAFF. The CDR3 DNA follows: TGCAGTGCTAAAAGCTTCACTGAAGCTTTCTTT.